Presented here are 21 T cell receptor beta chains from one specimen sequenced in a study of T cells after yellow fever vaccination. TCRdb independently ran MiXCR on the 5' RACE reads; one entry per CDR3 protein. The sample contains tens of thousands of distinct CDR3 sequences, about 7.3% of which appear only once. This material consisted of CD8+ T cells sorted from PBMCs, taken about 10 days after the first yellow fever vaccination. All receptors come from a young man who received the YFV17D yellow fever vaccine.

This clonotype was counted many times. This sequence joins TRBV12-3 or TRBV12-4 and TRBJ2-3, with D perhaps matching TRBD1 or TRBD2 (5 bases each). V lost 5 bases and J lost 7, with 16 bases in between. The CDR3 has 14 residues. In DNA, the CDR3 is TGTGCCAGCAGTCCCCCGACGGGGCGACATACGCAGTATTTT. Translation gives CASSPPTGRHTQYF.

The rearrangement links TRBV5-1 to TRBJ2-1, with a tentative D call TRBD2 (6 bases). The V and J ends lost 0 bases and 2 bases respectively, with 9 bases between them. CDR1 is SGHRS and CDR2 is YFSETQ in the germline V gene. CDR3 length: 15 residues. This CDR3 reads CASSLVGGAYNEQFF. CDR3 DNA sequence: TGCGCCAGCAGCTTGGTGGGCGGGGCCTACAATGAGCAGTTCTTC. Drawing the rest from reference TRBV5-1 and TRBJ2-1, the complete variable domain is KAGVTQTPRYLIKTRGQQVTLSCSPISGHRSVSWYQQTPGQGLQFLFEYFSETQRNKGNFPGRFSGRQFSNSRSEMNVSTLELGDSALYLCASSLVGGAYNEQFFGPGTRLTVL.

In its sample, this clonotype was seen a few times. The chain joins TRBV7-2 to TRBJ1-2, with D perhaps TRBD1 (6 bases). V lost 3 bases, J lost 8 bases, and 16 bases lay in between. CDR1 SGHTA and CDR2 FQGNSA come from the germline V gene. The CDR3 runs to 14 residues. The CDR3: CASSFGTTLMGYTF. CDR3 sequence (DNA): TGTGCCAGCAGCTTTGGGACAACTCTAATGGGCTACACCTTC.

The table lists this clonotype with a few counts. The rearrangement links TRBV11-1 to TRBJ2-7; possibly TRBD1 for D (8 bases). The CDR3 is 13 amino acids. Germline assignment: CDR1 SGHAT and CDR2 FQDESV (reference sequence). Trimming took 5 bases from V and 7 from J, leaving 15 bases between them. The chain's CDR3 is CASSPAGTGEQYF. CDR3 nucleotides: TGTGCCAGCAGCCCAGCGGGGACAGGAGAGCAGTACTTC.

V and J are TRBV6-1 and TRBJ2-2; possibly TRBD1 for D (6 bases). The CDR3 totals 16 residues. The V end lost 6 bases, the J end lost 7 bases, and 21 bases lay between the germline ends. Germline loops: CDR1 MNHNS, CDR2 SASEGT. The CDR3 sequence: CASSTYLTGPLGELFF. In DNA form, the CDR3 reads TGTGCCAGCAGCACCTACCTTACAGGGCCCCTCGGGGAGCTGTTTTTT.

The chain is built from TRBV5-3 and TRBJ2-7; 7 bases align to TRBD1. TRBV5-3 is an ORF for which the function is uncertain. The CDR3 covers 22 residues. V was pared by 5 bases and J by 0 bases, with 29 bases of the junction left unmatched. The CDR3 region has the DNA TGTGCCAGAAGGTATTCGCAACAGGGGAATGGGATGTTTTTGAGCGGCTCCTACGAGCAGTACTTC. This gives the protein CARRYSQQGNGMFLSGSYEQYF.

This clonotype showed up just a few times. The CDR3 DNA sequence: TGTGCCAGCAGTCTTCTAGAGACCCAGTACTTC. This translates into CASSLLETQYF. The chain uses TRBV6-2 or TRBV6-3 and TRBJ2-5; D gene ambiguous. CDR1 MNHEY and CDR2 SVGEGT come from the germline V gene. The CDR3 extends over 11 amino acids. With 5 bases removed from V and 4 bases from J, the gap between germline ends came to 5 bases.

There are many counts of this clonotype. The genes are TRBV7-2 and TRBJ2-1, with a weak D call TRBD2 (6 bases). The V gene lost 1 base and the J gene lost 0 bases, with 7 bases spanning the gap. The CDR3 loop spans 15 amino acids. Germline V gives CDR1 SGHTA, CDR2 FQGNSA. The CDR3 here is CASSLDGSSYNEQFF. The CDR3 DNA reads TGTGCCAGCAGCTTAGACGGGAGCTCCTACAATGAGCAGTTCTTC.

The table lists this clonotype with a few counts. This chain joins TRBV10-3 and TRBJ2-3, with 10 bases fitting TRBD2. The CDR3 is 16 residues long. The trim removed 0 bases at V and 5 bases at J, leaving 5 bases unmatched. From germline, CDR1 is ENHRY and CDR2 SYGVKD. The CDR3 protein is CAISESPSGGVDTQYF. DNA for the CDR3: TGTGCCATCAGTGAGTCTCCCAGCGGGGGGGTAGATACGCAGTATTTT.

This clonotype was counted ten times or more. The genes are TRBV12-5 and TRBJ1-1; possible D gene TRBD1, 5 bases. The CDR3 sequence is 13 residues long. V was clipped by 5 bases and J by 6 bases, with 13 bases between them. Germline CDR1 LGHNT, CDR2 FRNRAP. Here the CDR3 reads CASGLGGLSEAFF. The CDR3, as DNA: TGTGCTAGTGGTCTGGGGGGTCTCTCTGAAGCTTTCTTT.

This clonotype was observed at least ten times. The gene calls are TRBV6-4 and TRBJ2-7; D remains unclear. Trimming stripped 2 bases from V and 2 bases from J, with 4 bases between. Germline-derived CDR1 and CDR2 are MRHNA and SNTAGT. The CDR3 runs 12 residues. The CDR3 DNA sequence: TGTGCCAGCAGTGACGGGACCTACGAGCAGTACGTC. Translation gives CASSDGTYEQYV.

The V and J genes are TRBV3-1 and TRBJ2-3, with 8 positions matching TRBD2. With 1 base clipped from V and 6 bases from J, the junction kept 15 bases outside the gene matches. Germline V gives CDR1 LGHDT, CDR2 YNNKEL (reference sequence). This CDR3 contains 18 residues. The CDR3 nucleotides are TGTGCCAGCAGCCAAGGGGCTGGACTAGCTACCAATTGGGATACGCAGTATTTT. Translated: CASSQGAGLATNWDTQYF.

V and J are TRBV7-9 and TRBJ2-1; no clear D. The CDR3 runs to 14 residues. Per germline, CDR1 SEHNR and CDR2 FQNEAQ (reference sequence). V gave up 2 bases and J gave up 4 bases, with 9 bases separating them. DNA for the CDR3: TGTGCCAGCAGCTTATTGATTAGGTACAATGAGCAGTTCTTC. This codes for CASSLLIRYNEQFF. Drawing the rest from reference TRBV7-9 and TRBJ2-1, the complete variable domain is DTGVSQNPRHKITKRGQNVTFRCDPISEHNRLYWYRQTLGQGPEFLTYFQNEAQLEKSRLLSDRFSAERPKGSFSTLEIQRTEQGDSAMYLCASSLLIRYNEQFFGPGTRLTVL.

The sample holds many counts of this clonotype. The rearrangement links TRBV4-1 to TRBJ2-1; 11 bases agree with TRBD2. Trimming at V came to 0 bases and at J to 12 bases, leaving 13 bases not matched to a gene. The CDR3 loop spans 17 amino acids. Germline V gene sequence: CDR1 MGHRA, CDR2 YSYEKL. The CDR3 region is CASSQDGASGGSIGQFF. The CDR3 nucleotides are TGCGCCAGCAGCCAAGATGGGGCTAGCGGGGGGTCGATTGGGCAGTTCTTC.

In its sample, this clonotype was seen many times. V gene TRBV4-3 combines with J gene TRBJ2-3, with 7 nucleotides matching TRBD1. CDR3 size: 18 residues. Germline CDR1 reads LGHNA; CDR2 reads YSLEER. V shed 0 bases and J 4 bases; nucleotides not matched to a gene: 13. CDR3 sequence reads: CASSQEETGAGHPDTQYF. Written as DNA, the CDR3 is TGCGCCAGCAGCCAAGAAGAAACAGGGGCCGGCCATCCAGATACGCAGTATTTT.

This clonotype showed up many times. The gene calls are TRBV10-3 and TRBJ2-1; perhaps D is TRBD1 or TRBD2 (6 bases each). The CDR3 runs 17 residues. V was cut by 6 bases and J by 4 bases, with 22 bases left in between. Germline V gene sequence: CDR1 ENHRY, CDR2 SYGVKD. CDR3 amino acids: CAIRGGQQGFGYNEQFF. For the CDR3, the DNA is TGTGCCATCAGGGGGGGCCAACAGGGATTCGGTTACAATGAGCAGTTCTTC.

There are many counts of this clonotype. The gene calls are TRBV7-6 and TRBJ2-2; possible D gene TRBD1, 5 bases. Trimming stripped 8 bases from V and 3 bases from J, with 10 bases between. In germline, CDR1 is SGHVS, CDR2 FNYEAQ. The CDR3 spans 13 residues. The CDR3 DNA is TGTGCCAGCTTATCAGGGTACACCGGGGAGCTGTTTTTT. It is translated as CASLSGYTGELFF. The complete variable domain, with remaining parts taken from reference TRBV7-6 and TRBJ2-2, reads GAGVSQSPRYKVTKRGQDVALRCDPISGHVSLYWYRQALGQGPEFLTYFNYEAQQDKSGLPNDRFSAERPEGSISTLTIQRTEQRDSAMYRCASLSGYTGELFFGEGSRLTVL.

Many counts were recorded for this clonotype. V and J are TRBV4-3 and TRBJ2-1; D is possibly TRBD2 (5 bases). V lost 0 bases to trimming and J lost 5 bases, with 8 bases between them. The CDR3 has 14 residues. Germline V gene data show CDR1 as LGHNA and CDR2 as YSLEER. Here the CDR3 DNA reads TGCGCCAGCAGCCAAGATATCGGGGACAATGAGCAGTTCTTC. This sequence encodes CASSQDIGDNEQFF.

This clonotype was seen many times. The CDR3: CASSARQGPNQPQHF. Here the CDR3 DNA reads TGCGCCAGCAGCGCACGACAGGGCCCCAATCAGCCCCAGCATTTT. The chain couples TRBV4-3 to TRBJ1-5, with 7 nucleotides matching TRBD1. The CDR3 totals 15 residues. Germline values: CDR1 LGHNA, CDR2 YSLEER. The V and J ends lost 5 bases and 3 bases, in that order; junction bases with no gene match: 7.

As concerns this clonotype: The junction departs from germline at one end; a sequencing error may be responsible. The chain combines TRBV7-7 with TRBJ2-1; 7 nucleotides agree with TRBD2. The CDR3 sequence is 17 residues long. CDR1 SSHAT and CDR2 FNYEAQ come from the germline V gene (reference sequence). The CDR3 nucleotides read TGTGCTAGCAGCTTAGGGCCCCCCGGGGAGGGTTGGAATGAGCAGTTCTTC. Its protein product is CASSLGPPGEGWNEQFF.

There are many counts of this clonotype. The chain recombines TRBV12-3 or TRBV12-4 with TRBJ2-2; D unclear. CDR3 length equals 12 residues. Trimming removed 10 bases at V and 7 bases at J, with 13 bases between. This CDR3 is CAIYGPIGELFF. The CDR3 DNA sequence: TGTGCCATTTACGGGCCGATCGGGGAGCTGTTTTTT.